This T cell receptor (beta chain) comes out of a study of graft-versus-host responses after intestinal transplantation. Study in general: Among the recipients, transplants were multivisceral, liver-intestinal, or isolated intestinal. All of the recipients had induction that used anti-thymocyte globulin, then tacrolimus and steroids for three to four years. Findings and caveats of the study: GvH clones detected in recipient marrow included some appearing first in ileum or blood. Allografts of patients with graft-donor T cell macrochimerism showed high graft-versus-host to host-versus-graft clone ratios.

A word on this clone: As yet, its antigen is unknown.

The CDR3 is 16 residues long. Deletions cut 2 bases from V and 7 bases from J, with 17 bases between. The germline CDR1 and CDR2 sequences are MNHNS and SASEGT. The table came from immunoSEQ multiplex PCR; TCRdb's copy has only in-frame clones and leaves some out. This sample has 95,000 to 150,000 clones, with roughly 95% found just once. This clonotype was obtained from a human donor who received an intestinal transplant. This sequence joins TRBV6-1 and TRBJ1-4; no definite D call. Specimen: unstimulated CD8+ T cells sorted from spleen or lymph node cells, collected before intestinal transplant. In nucleotides, the CDR3 is TGTGCCAGCAGTGAATTTTGGGAAATAGTTAGTGAAAAACTGTTTTTT. Protein: CASSEFWEIVSEKLFF.